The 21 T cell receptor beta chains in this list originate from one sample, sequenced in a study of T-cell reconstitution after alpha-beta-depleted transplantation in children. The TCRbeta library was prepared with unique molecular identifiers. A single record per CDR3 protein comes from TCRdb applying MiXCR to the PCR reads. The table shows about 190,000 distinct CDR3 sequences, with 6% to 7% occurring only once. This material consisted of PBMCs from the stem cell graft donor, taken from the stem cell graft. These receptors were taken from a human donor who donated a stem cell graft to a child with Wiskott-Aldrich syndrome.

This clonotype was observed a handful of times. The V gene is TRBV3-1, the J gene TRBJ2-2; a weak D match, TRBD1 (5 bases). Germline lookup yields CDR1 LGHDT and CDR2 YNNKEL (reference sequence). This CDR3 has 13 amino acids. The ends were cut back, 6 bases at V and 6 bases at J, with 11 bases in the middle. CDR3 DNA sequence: TGTGCCAGCAGTCAGACAGCGTCCGGGGAGCTGTTTTTT. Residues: CASSQTASGELFF.

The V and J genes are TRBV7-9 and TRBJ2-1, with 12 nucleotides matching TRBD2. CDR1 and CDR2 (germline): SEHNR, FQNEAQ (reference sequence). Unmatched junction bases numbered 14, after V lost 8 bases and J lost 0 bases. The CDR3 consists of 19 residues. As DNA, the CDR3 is TGTGCCAGCGGCCCCGGGCTAGCGGGAGGGCCGAGCTCCTACAATGAGCAGTTCTTC. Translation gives CASGPGLAGGPSSYNEQFF.

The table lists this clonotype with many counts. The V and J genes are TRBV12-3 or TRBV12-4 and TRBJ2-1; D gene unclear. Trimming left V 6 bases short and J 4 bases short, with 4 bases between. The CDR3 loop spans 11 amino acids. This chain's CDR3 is CASRIYNEQFF. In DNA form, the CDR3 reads TGTGCCAGCAGGATTTACAATGAGCAGTTCTTC.

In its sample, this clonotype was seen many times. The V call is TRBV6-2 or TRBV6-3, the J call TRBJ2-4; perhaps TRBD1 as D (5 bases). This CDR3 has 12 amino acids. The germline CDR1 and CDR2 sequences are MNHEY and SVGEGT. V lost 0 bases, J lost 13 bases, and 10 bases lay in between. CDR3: CASSYSSGAQYF. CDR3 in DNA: TGTGCCAGCAGTTACTCGAGTGGGGCACAGTACTTC.

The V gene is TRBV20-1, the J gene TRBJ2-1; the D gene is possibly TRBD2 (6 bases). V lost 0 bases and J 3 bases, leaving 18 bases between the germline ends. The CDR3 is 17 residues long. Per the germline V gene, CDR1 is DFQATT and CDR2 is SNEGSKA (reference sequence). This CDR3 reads CSARDLLATTYYNEQFF. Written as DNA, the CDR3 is TGCAGTGCTAGAGATCTTCTAGCGACTACATACTACAATGAGCAGTTCTTC.

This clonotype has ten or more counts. CDR3 residues: CSAREAARGYTF. The CDR3 nucleotides read TGCAGTGCTAGAGAGGCCGCGCGAGGCTACACCTTC. This chain joins TRBV20-1 and TRBJ1-2; D is undetermined. Germline lookup yields CDR1 DFQATT and CDR2 SNEGSKA (reference sequence). V lost 0 bases and J 8 bases, leaving 10 bases between the germline ends. This CDR3 contains 12 residues.

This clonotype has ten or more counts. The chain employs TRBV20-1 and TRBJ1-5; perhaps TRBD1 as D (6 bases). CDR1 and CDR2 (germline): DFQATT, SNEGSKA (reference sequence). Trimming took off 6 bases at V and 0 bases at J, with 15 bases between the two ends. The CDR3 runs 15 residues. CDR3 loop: CSAIGTPYSNQPQHF. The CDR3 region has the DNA TGCAGTGCCATCGGGACACCTTATAGCAATCAGCCCCAGCATTTT.

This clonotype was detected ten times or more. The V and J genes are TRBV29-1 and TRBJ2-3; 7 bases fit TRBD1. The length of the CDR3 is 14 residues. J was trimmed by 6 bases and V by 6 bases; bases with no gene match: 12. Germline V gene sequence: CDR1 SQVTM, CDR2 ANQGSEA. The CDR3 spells CSVENWDSRDTQYF. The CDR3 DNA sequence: TGCAGCGTCGAAAACTGGGACAGCAGGGATACGCAGTATTTT.

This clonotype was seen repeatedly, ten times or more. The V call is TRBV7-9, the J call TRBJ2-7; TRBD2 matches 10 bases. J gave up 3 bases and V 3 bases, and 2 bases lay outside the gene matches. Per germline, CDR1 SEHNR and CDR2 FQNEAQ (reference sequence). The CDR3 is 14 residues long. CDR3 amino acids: CASSFGTSDYEQYF. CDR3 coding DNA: TGTGCCAGCAGCTTTGGGACTAGCGACTACGAGCAGTACTTC.

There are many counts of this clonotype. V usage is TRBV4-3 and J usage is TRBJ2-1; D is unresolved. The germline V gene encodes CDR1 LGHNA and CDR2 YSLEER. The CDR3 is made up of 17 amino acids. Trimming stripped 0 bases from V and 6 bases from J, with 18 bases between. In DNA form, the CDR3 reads TGCGCCAGCAGCCAAGAATTGGTTCCCACGCCGGGCAATGAGCAGTTCTTC. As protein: CASSQELVPTPGNEQFF.

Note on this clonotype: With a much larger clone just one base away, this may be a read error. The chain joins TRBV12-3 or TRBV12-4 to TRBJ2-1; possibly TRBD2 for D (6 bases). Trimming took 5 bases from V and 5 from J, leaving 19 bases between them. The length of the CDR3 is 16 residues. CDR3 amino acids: CASSGSGRDLHNEQFF. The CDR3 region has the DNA TGTGCCAGCAGTGGGAGTGGGCGGGATCTCCACAATGAGCAGTTCTTC.

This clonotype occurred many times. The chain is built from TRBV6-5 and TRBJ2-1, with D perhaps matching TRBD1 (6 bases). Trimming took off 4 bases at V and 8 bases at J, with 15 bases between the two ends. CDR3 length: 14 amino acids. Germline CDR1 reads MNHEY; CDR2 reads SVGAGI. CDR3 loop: CASSLDRVVHEQFF. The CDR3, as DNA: TGTGCCAGCAGTTTGGACAGAGTTGTGCATGAGCAGTTCTTC.

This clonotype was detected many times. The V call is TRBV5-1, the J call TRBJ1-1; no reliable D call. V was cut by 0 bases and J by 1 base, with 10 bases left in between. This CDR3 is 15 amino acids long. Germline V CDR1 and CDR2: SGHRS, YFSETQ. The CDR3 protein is CASSLAGRENTEAFF. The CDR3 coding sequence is TGCGCCAGCAGCTTGGCCGGGAGGGAGAACACTGAAGCTTTCTTT.

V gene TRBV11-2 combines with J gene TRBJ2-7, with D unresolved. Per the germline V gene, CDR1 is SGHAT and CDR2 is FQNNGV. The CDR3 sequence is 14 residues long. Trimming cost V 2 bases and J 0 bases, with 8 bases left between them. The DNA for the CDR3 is TGTGCCAGCAGCTTACAGCGCACCTCCTACGAGCAGTACTTC. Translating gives CASSLQRTSYEQYF.

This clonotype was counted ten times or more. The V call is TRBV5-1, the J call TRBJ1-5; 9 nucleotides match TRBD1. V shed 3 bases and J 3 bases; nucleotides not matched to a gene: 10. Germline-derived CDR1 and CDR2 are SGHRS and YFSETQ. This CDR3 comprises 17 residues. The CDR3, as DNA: TGCGCCAGCAGCTCGGGACCGGGACAGGGCATCAATCAGCCCCAGCATTTT. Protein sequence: CASSSGPGQGINQPQHF.

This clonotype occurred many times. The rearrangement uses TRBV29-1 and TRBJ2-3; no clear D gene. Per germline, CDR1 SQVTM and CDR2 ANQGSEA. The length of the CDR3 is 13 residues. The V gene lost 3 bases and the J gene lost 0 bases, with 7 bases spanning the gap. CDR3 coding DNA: TGCAGCGTTGAGCCCCAGAGCACAGATACGCAGTATTTT. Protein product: CSVEPQSTDTQYF.

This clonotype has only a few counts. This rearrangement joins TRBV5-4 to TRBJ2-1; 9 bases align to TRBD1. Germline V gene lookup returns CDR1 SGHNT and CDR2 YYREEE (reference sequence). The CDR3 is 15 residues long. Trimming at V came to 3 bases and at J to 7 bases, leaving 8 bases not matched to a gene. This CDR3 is CASSSRTGEGNEQFF. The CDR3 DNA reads TGTGCCAGCAGCTCCCGGACAGGGGAAGGGAATGAGCAGTTCTTC.

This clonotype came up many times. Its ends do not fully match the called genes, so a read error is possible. CDR3 loop: CASSVYRAEDIQHF. Here the CDR3 DNA reads TGCGCCAGCAGCGTGTACAGGGCTGAGGACATTCAGCACTTC. The V gene is TRBV5-1, the J gene TRBJ2-4; D possibly corresponds to TRBD1 (6 bases). Germline CDR1 reads SGHRS; CDR2 reads YFSETQ. The CDR3 covers 14 residues.

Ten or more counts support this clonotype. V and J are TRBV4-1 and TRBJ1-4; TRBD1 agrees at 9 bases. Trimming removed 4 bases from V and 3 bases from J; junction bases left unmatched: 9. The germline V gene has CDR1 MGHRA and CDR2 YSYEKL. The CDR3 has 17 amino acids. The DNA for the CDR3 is TGCGCCAGCAGCCTGGACAGGGGAAGGGCCTCTAATGAAAAACTGTTTTTT. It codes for CASSLDRGRASNEKLFF.

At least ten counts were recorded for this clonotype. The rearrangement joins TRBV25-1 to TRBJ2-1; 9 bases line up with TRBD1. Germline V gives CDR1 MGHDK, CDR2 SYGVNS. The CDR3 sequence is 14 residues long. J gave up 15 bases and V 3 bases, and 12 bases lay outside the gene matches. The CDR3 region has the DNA TGTGCCAGCAGTGACCTACTCCCGGGACAGGGTTTGTTCTTC. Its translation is CASSDLLPGQGLFF.

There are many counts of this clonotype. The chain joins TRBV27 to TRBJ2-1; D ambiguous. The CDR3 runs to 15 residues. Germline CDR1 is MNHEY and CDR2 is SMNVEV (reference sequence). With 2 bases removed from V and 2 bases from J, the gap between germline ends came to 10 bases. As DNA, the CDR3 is TGTGCCAGCAGTTTAACCGGAAAGCCCTACAATGAGCAGTTCTTC. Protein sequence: CASSLTGKPYNEQFF.